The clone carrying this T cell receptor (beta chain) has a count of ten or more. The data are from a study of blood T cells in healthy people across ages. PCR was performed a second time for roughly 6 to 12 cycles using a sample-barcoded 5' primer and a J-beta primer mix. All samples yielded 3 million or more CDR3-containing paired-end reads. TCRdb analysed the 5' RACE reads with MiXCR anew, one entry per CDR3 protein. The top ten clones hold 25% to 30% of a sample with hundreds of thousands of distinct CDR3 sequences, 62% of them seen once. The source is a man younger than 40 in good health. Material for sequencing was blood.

For the CDR3, the DNA is TGTGCCAGCAGCCTCACAGGGGCTGGGGCCAACGTCCTGACTTTC. Amino acid sequence: CASSLTGAGANVLTF. V is TRBV7-2 and J is TRBJ2-6; 7 bases line up with TRBD1. Germline V gene data show CDR1 as SGHTA and CDR2 as FQGNSA. The CDR3 has 15 residues. The J segment lost 2 bases and the V segment lost 5 bases, leaving 3 bases of the junction unmatched. Looking up the rest from reference TRBV7-2 and TRBJ2-6 gives the full variable domain: GAGVSQSPSNKVTEKGKDVELRCDPISGHTALYWYRQSLGQGLEFLIYFQGNSAPDKSGLPSDRFSAERTGGSVSTLTIQRTQQEDSAVYLCASSLTGAGANVLTFGAGSRLTVL.